Listed below are T cell receptor beta chains from one sample, sequenced in a study of response to subunit inactivated influenza vaccine. Each CDR3 protein gets one entry after TCRdb re-called the RT-PCR reads with MiXCR. The sample has approximately 570,000 distinct CDR3 sequences, less than 8% seen once; the top ten hold over 10%. This material consisted of PBMCs from blood, taken around 25 months after vaccination. The receptors derive from a man aged 50 to 69 who received an inactivated influenza vaccine. Both conserved end residues are part of each CDR3. The D gene is left open where the match is weak. Not all rows give a size; the values are once, few, many and, for expanded clones, a class.

J,D,V,size,DNA,CDR3
TRBJ2-1,NA,TRBV28,NA,TGTGCCAGCAGGACCTCGGTCGGCACCGTCTACTACAATGAGCAGTTCTTC,CASRTSVGTVYYNEQFF
TRBJ2-7,TRBD1,TRBV20-1,once,TGCAGTGCCAGGGGGCGAGAGGCCTACGAGCAGTACTTC,CSARGREAYEQYF
TRBJ1-6,NA,TRBV27,few,TGTGCCAGCAGTTTTGTAAATTCACCCCTCCACTTT,CASSFVNSPLHF
TRBJ2-1,TRBD2,TRBV7-6,NA,TGTGCCAGCAGCTTAGAGAGTAGCGGGGGCCGCAATGAGCAGTTCTTC,CASSLESSGGRNEQFF
TRBJ1-1,NA,TRBV18,many,TGTGCCAGCTCACCAGGCGGGGGAGGTGTGAACACTGAAGCTTTCTTT,CASSPGGGGVNTEAFF
TRBJ1-2,NA,TRBV6-5,few,TGTGCCAGCGGGCGGCAGCTAAATGGCTACACCTTC,CASGRQLNGYTF
TRBJ2-5,TRBD1,TRBV20-1,NA,TGCAGTGCTAGCAGCCTGGGACAGTGGGAGACCCAGTACTTC,CSASSLGQWETQYF
TRBJ2-3,TRBD2,TRBV9,many,TGTGCCAGCAGCCTCCCCGGACTAGGTGCAGCAGATACGCAGTATTTT,CASSLPGLGAADTQYF
TRBJ1-1,TRBD1,TRBV20-1,few,TGCAGTGCTAGAGGGGGGAGGGACAGGGAGTTTGGAGCTTTCTTT,CSARGGRDREFGAFF
TRBJ1-1,TRBD1,TRBV7-9,few,TGTGCCAGCAGCCCGACGACAGGGGGCTTCACTGAAGCTTTCTTT,CASSPTTGGFTEAFF
TRBJ1-2,TRBD1,TRBV27,NA,TGTGCCAGCAGTTCCCGACAGGGGTTTGACTATGGCTACACCTTC,CASSSRQGFDYGYTF
TRBJ2-3,NA,TRBV20-1,NA,TGCAGTGCAGAACAGGGTACAGATACGCAGTATTTT,CSAEQGTDTQYF
TRBJ2-1,NA,TRBV4-1,few,TGCGCCAGCAGCCAAGATCGGGTCAGCTTCAATGAGCAGTTCTTC,CASSQDRVSFNEQFF
TRBJ2-1,NA,TRBV3-1,few,TGTGCCAGCACCCTGGGGGCGGGAGTCCCTAATGAGCAGTTCTTC,CASTLGAGVPNEQFF
TRBJ2-2,NA,TRBV6-2/TRBV6-3,few,TGTGCCAGCACCCGCCTACAAACGAACACCGGGGAGCTGTTTTTT,CASTRLQTNTGELFF
TRBJ2-7,NA,TRBV6-2/TRBV6-3,few,TGTGCCAGCAGTCCGTCCCAATACGAGCAGTACTTC,CASSPSQYEQYF
TRBJ2-1,NA,TRBV28,few,TGTGCCAGCAGAACGGGACAATTCCAGTTCTTC,CASRTGQFQFF
TRBJ2-3,NA,TRBV4-3,few,TGCGCCAGCAGCTCCGCGGGGACAGATACGCAGTATTTT,CASSSAGTDTQYF
TRBJ2-1,TRBD2,TRBV5-6,NA,TGTGCCAGCAGCTCCGGGACTAGCCAACGTGAGCAGTTCTTC,CASSSGTSQREQFF
TRBJ2-6,TRBD1,TRBV4-2,NA,TGTGCCAGCAGCCAGACCGGGACAGGCCCCTCTGGGGCCAACGTCCTGACTTTC,CASSQTGTGPSGANVLTF
TRBJ2-3,TRBD2,TRBV7-8,many,TGTGCCAGCAGCCTAATAGTCGGGACTAGCGGCACAGATACGCAGTATTTT,CASSLIVGTSGTDTQYF
TRBJ2-1,TRBD2,TRBV29-1,many,TGCAGCGTTGGACTAGCCTATGAGCAGTTCTTC,CSVGLAYEQFF
TRBJ2-3,TRBD2,TRBV5-4,NA,TGTGCCAGCAGATCGCCCGGGACTAGTGGAGATACGCAGTATTTT,CASRSPGTSGDTQYF
TRBJ2-4,TRBD1,TRBV20-1,NA,TGCAGTGCAGCCGACAGGGGTGCCAAAAACATTCAGTACTTC,CSAADRGAKNIQYF
TRBJ1-6,NA,TRBV20-1,many,TGCAGTGCTAGAAGCCAGGGTGGTGGATCACCCCTCCACTTT,CSARSQGGGSPLHF
TRBJ2-3,NA,TRBV10-3,many,TGTGCCATCAGTACAGGCACAGATACGCAGTATTTT,CAISTGTDTQYF
TRBJ2-1,TRBD2,TRBV4-2,few,TGTGCCAGCAGCCGAGGGACTAGCGGAGACAATGAGCAGTTCTTC,CASSRGTSGDNEQFF
TRBJ1-1,NA,TRBV6-2/TRBV6-3,many,TGTGCCAGCAGTTATAATCTCTGGGGGGGTCTGAACACTGAAGCTTTCTTT,CASSYNLWGGLNTEAFF
TRBJ1-4,NA,TRBV12-3/TRBV12-4,many,TGTGCCAGCATCCGGACCGGGGGTGAAAAACTGTTTTTT,CASIRTGGEKLFF
TRBJ1-5,NA,TRBV2,few,TGTGCCAGCAGTGAACCACAAGGAACAAATCAGCCCCAGCATTTT,CASSEPQGTNQPQHF
TRBJ1-1,NA,TRBV6-1,NA,TGTGCCAGCAGTCCCTGGGGGAGGCCATCCACTGAAGCTTTCTTT,CASSPWGRPSTEAFF
TRBJ2-1,NA,TRBV4-3,NA,TGCGCCAGCAGCCTTGGGGTCCCTCCCAATGAGCAGTTCTTC,CASSLGVPPNEQFF
TRBJ2-3,TRBD2,TRBV6-2/TRBV6-3,NA,TGTGCCAGCAGTTACGGCGGGGGGACCCCGGGGTATTTT,CASSYGGGTPGYF
TRBJ2-7,TRBD1,TRBV20-1,few,TGCAGTGCGACCGGGACAGGGGTACACGAGCAGTACTTC,CSATGTGVHEQYF
TRBJ2-2,TRBD2,TRBV20-1,few,TGCAGTGCTGGCCCCGGGACTAGTAAGAAGAAGGGCGGGGAGCTGTTTTTT,CSAGPGTSKKKGGELFF
TRBJ2-5,NA,TRBV29-1,many,TGCAGCCTCCTCAAAGGGGAGACCCAGTACTTC,CSLLKGETQYF
TRBJ1-2,NA,TRBV2,many,TGTGCCAGCAGTTCTGACGGAGGGAGCAACTATGGCTACACCTTC,CASSSDGGSNYGYTF
TRBJ2-7,NA,TRBV20-1,few,TGCAGTGCTAGCCCCGGGACACGTTCCTACGAGCAGTACTTC,CSASPGTRSYEQYF
TRBJ2-7,NA,TRBV7-2,many,TGTGCCAGCAGCTGGGGGTCGGGAACCCGGGACTACGAGCAGTACTTC,CASSWGSGTRDYEQYF
TRBJ2-7,NA,TRBV6-2/TRBV6-3,NA,TGTGCCAGCACTTCCCGTCTGGGGGCCTCCTACGAGCAGTACTTC,CASTSRLGASYEQYF
TRBJ1-1,NA,TRBV12-5,NA,TGTGCTAGTGTTCGACAGCCTGAGGACACTGAAGCTTTCTTT,CASVRQPEDTEAFF
TRBJ1-2,TRBD1,TRBV5-1,NA,TGCGCCAGCAGCGAAGGACAGGGGGGTGGCTACACCTTC,CASSEGQGGGYTF
TRBJ1-6,NA,TRBV7-8,NA,TGTGCCAGCAGCTCAACAGGGATTTTAAATTCACCCCTCCACTTT,CASSSTGILNSPLHF
TRBJ2-7,NA,TRBV7-8,many,TGTGCCAGCAGCTTAGCACAGCAGATGGAGCAGTACTTC,CASSLAQQMEQYF
TRBJ2-3,NA,TRBV15,NA,TGTGCCACCAGCCTGGATTTACCTCGGGATACGCAGTATTTT,CATSLDLPRDTQYF